This T cell receptor (beta chain) is from a study of identifying expanded T cells in peripheral blood. The study, taken as a whole, reports: Clone count variance between roughly two-week samples rose with total template count. Over around two and four weeks, about 15 and 19 clones changed, versus approximately 1.1 between replicates.

Germline CDR1 GTSNPN, CDR2 SVGIG (reference sequence). This CDR3 spans 16 amino acids. The V end lost 1 base, the J end lost 3 bases, and 15 bases lay between the germline ends. As to this clone: Its antigen is unidentified.

Using immunoSEQ multiplex PCR, the repertoire was profiled, and TCRdb retains in-frame clones only, with some absent. The sample has tens of thousands of clones, approximately 89% seen once. Healthy donors had no documented immune events, such as infections, while sampled. Sequences were obtained from blood. The rearrangement uses TRBV30 and TRBJ1-4; no definite D call. The sequence was collected from a person aged 18 to 75 in good health. This CDR3 reads CAWSAGRRSANEKLFF. CDR3 bases: TGTGCCTGGAGTGCGGGCCGGCGGTCAGCTAATGAAAAACTGTTTTTT.